These 20 T cell receptor beta chains share one sample of origin, sequenced in a study of shared T cell receptors in the human thymus. Produced via immunoSEQ multiplex PCR; TCRdb's table is partial and in-frame only. The sample yields some 400,000 clones, 95% seen once. Material for sequencing was thymocytes. Receptors originate from a human donor.

This chain links TRBV6-1 with TRBJ2-7, with TRBD2 as a possible D gene (5 bases). Trimming left V 7 bases short and J 4 bases short, with 17 bases between. The CDR3 length is 14 residues. Germline V gene lookup returns CDR1 MNHNS and CDR2 SASEGT. The CDR3 here is CASTELGFGYEQYF. DNA of the CDR3: TGTGCCAGCACGGAACTAGGATTTGGGTACGAGCAGTACTTC.

The chain joins TRBV28 to TRBJ2-7; 8 bases are a match to TRBD1. Germline CDR1 is MDHEN and CDR2 is SYDVKM. V was pared by 6 bases and J by 6 bases, with 10 bases of the junction left unmatched. The CDR3 runs 14 residues. The CDR3 loop reads CASRLSRGHGEQYF. CDR3 bases: TGTGCCAGCAGGCTCAGCAGGGGGCACGGCGAGCAGTACTTC.

The V gene is TRBV25-1, the J gene TRBJ1-1; 9 bases align to TRBD1. Germline V lookup: CDR1 MGHDK, CDR2 SYGVNS. Trimming removed 3 bases from V and 6 bases from J; junction bases left unmatched: 14. This CDR3 comprises 17 residues. CDR3 amino acids: CASSDSRGDREGSEAFF. DNA for the CDR3: TGTGCCAGCAGTGATTCTCGGGGGGACAGGGAAGGGTCTGAAGCTTTCTTT.

The chain has TRBV6-5 and TRBJ2-7, with no clear D. The ends were cut back, 5 bases at V and 3 bases at J, with 8 bases in the middle. CDR1 and CDR2 (germline): MNHEY, SVGAGI. The CDR3 spans 12 residues. The CDR3 loop is CASSPPYYEQYF. The DNA of the CDR3 is TGTGCCAGCAGTCCCCCCTACTACGAGCAGTACTTC.

The chain uses TRBV7-2 and TRBJ2-5; D might be TRBD2 (5 bases). V lost 0 bases to trimming and J lost 5 bases, with 16 bases between them. Germline lookup yields CDR1 SGHTA and CDR2 FQGNSA. CDR3 length: 16 amino acids. In DNA, the CDR3 is TGTGCCAGCAGCTTAGCACCCCGTCGGGAAGGGGAGACCCAGTACTTC. Residues: CASSLAPRREGETQYF.

This clone was recorded once. The rearrangement joins TRBV4-3 to TRBJ2-2; possible D gene TRBD2, 5 bases. The CDR3 totals 16 residues. In germline, CDR1 is LGHNA, CDR2 YSLEER. Trimming removed 3 bases at V and 2 bases at J, with 13 bases between. The CDR3 loop is CASSQLVALNTGELFF. Written as DNA, the CDR3 is TGCGCCAGCAGCCAGTTGGTAGCGCTAAACACCGGGGAGCTGTTTTTT.

In its sample, this clone was seen once. V is TRBV10-3 and J is TRBJ1-5; D is unclear. This CDR3 has 14 amino acids. Germline assignment: CDR1 ENHRY and CDR2 SYGVKD. The ends were cut back, 11 bases at V and 4 bases at J, with 18 bases in the middle. CDR3 coding DNA: TGTGCCTCCTCTCCGCTGGCCCTAAATCAGCCCCAGCATTTT. It encodes CASSPLALNQPQHF.

The V gene is TRBV7-9, the J gene TRBJ2-2, with D maybe TRBD2 (6 bases). Per germline, CDR1 SEHNR and CDR2 FQNEAQ (reference sequence). V lost 0 bases and J 6 bases, leaving 14 bases between the germline ends. The CDR3 spans 16 residues. This CDR3 is CASSLADSGGAGELFF. The CDR3 DNA is TGTGCCAGCAGCTTAGCGGATAGCGGTGGAGCCGGGGAGCTGTTTTTT.

V is TRBV27 and J is TRBJ2-1; 7 positions match TRBD1. Germline loops: CDR1 MNHEY, CDR2 SMNVEV (reference sequence). The CDR3 consists of 13 residues. V lost 5 bases to trimming and J lost 9 bases; unmatched junction nucleotides: 7. This chain's CDR3 is CASSLGQDSEQFF. The CDR3 DNA is TGTGCCAGCAGTCTCGGACAGGACAGTGAGCAGTTCTTC.

The rearrangement links TRBV6-4 to TRBJ2-3; 7 nucleotides line up with TRBD2. Germline-derived CDR1 and CDR2 are MRHNA and SNTAGT. The length of the CDR3 is 16 residues. J was trimmed by 2 bases and V by 4 bases; bases with no gene match: 9. The chain's CDR3 is CASSARGTIDTDTQYF. The DNA for the CDR3 is TGTGCCAGCAGTGCCCGCGGGACTATTGACACAGATACGCAGTATTTT.

The genes are TRBV14 and TRBJ1-4, with a weak D call TRBD1 (6 bases). V gave up 6 bases and J gave up 6 bases, with 20 bases separating them. In germline, CDR1 is SGHDN, CDR2 FVKESK. The CDR3 covers 16 residues. CDR3 residues: CASSRSLGTWHEKLFF. CDR3 DNA: TGTGCCAGCAGTCGTTCTCTTGGGACATGGCATGAAAAACTGTTTTTT.

The rearrangement links TRBV7-6 to TRBJ2-7; D unresolved. Germline loops: CDR1 SGHVS, CDR2 FNYEAQ. CDR3 length: 13 amino acids. The ends were cut back, 3 bases at V and 5 bases at J, with 11 bases in the middle. The CDR3 region is CASSLRTRDEQYF. CDR3 DNA sequence: TGTGCCAGCAGCTTGCGGACGAGAGACGAGCAGTACTTC.

The chain employs TRBV5-1 and TRBJ1-2; D may be TRBD1 (5 bases). Trimming pared 3 bases from V and 2 bases from J, leaving 11 bases between. CDR1 is SGHRS and CDR2 is YFSETQ in the germline V gene. CDR3 size: 14 residues. CDR3 coding DNA: TGCGCCAGCAGCTCGGGACTACAAAACTATGGCTACACCTTC. Translated: CASSSGLQNYGYTF.

The genes are TRBV28 and TRBJ1-1; 12 bases match TRBD1. The CDR3 is 17 amino acids. The V segment lost 5 bases and the J segment 4 bases; nucleotides outside the gene matches: 11. Germline values: CDR1 MDHEN, CDR2 SYDVKM. In nucleotides, the CDR3 is TGTGCCAGCAGTCTGAGGCGGGACAGGGGGCTGGGCACTGAAGCTTTCTTT. Amino acids: CASSLRRDRGLGTEAFF.

This chain links TRBV14 with TRBJ2-7; the D gene is possibly TRBD1 (6 bases). The CDR3 extends over 14 amino acids. CDR1 and CDR2 (germline): SGHDN, FVKESK. The V gene lost 0 bases and the J gene lost 7 bases, with 13 bases spanning the gap. The CDR3 DNA reads as TGTGCCAGCAGCCAAGACCGGGACACAACTGAGCAGTACTTC. This codes for CASSQDRDTTEQYF.

V usage is TRBV9 and J usage is TRBJ2-5, with D possibly being TRBD1 or TRBD2 (5 bases each). CDR1 and CDR2 (germline): SGDLS, YYNGEE. This CDR3 is built from 14 residues. The V end lost 2 bases, the J end lost 1 base, and 9 bases lay between the germline ends. CDR3 sequence: CASSVDGTQETQYF. The CDR3 nucleotides are TGTGCCAGCAGCGTCGATGGGACCCAAGAGACCCAGTACTTC.

The rearrangement links TRBV7-2 to TRBJ2-2; 13 bases agree with TRBD2. The CDR3 extends over 14 amino acids. V shed 6 bases and J 6 bases; nucleotides not matched to a gene: 1. CDR1 is SGHTA and CDR2 is FQGNSA in the germline V gene. CDR3 DNA sequence: TGTGCCAGCAGAACTAGCGGGAGGGCCGGGGAGCTGTTTTTT. Protein product: CASRTSGRAGELFF.

The genes are TRBV5-6 and TRBJ1-3; D is unclear. V lost 0 bases and J 4 bases, leaving 5 bases between the germline ends. The CDR3 contains 13 residues. Looked up from germline, CDR1 is SGHDT and CDR2 is YYEEEE. In nucleotides, the CDR3 is TGTGCCAGCAGCTTGGTCAGGGGAAACACCATATATTTT. This codes for CASSLVRGNTIYF.

This clone appeared once. The chain uses TRBV28 and TRBJ1-1; tentatively, D is TRBD1 (5 bases). Germline lookup yields CDR1 MDHEN and CDR2 SYDVKM. CDR3 length equals 15 residues. Between the trimmed V and J ends, which lost 6 bases and 2 bases, there was a span of 16 bases. CDR3 in DNA: TGTGCCAGCAGCTGGGGCAGGATGGAAAACACTGAAGCTTTCTTT. Amino acids: CASSWGRMENTEAFF.

The V call is TRBV5-1, the J call TRBJ2-1; 11 bases agree with TRBD2. In germline, CDR1 is SGHRS, CDR2 YFSETQ. V lost 9 bases, J lost 6 bases, and 5 bases stayed unmatched. The CDR3 has 13 amino acids. The CDR3 DNA sequence: TGCGCCACTTCTACTAGCGGGAGCAATGAGCAGTTCTTC. This encodes CATSTSGSNEQFF.